These 13 T cell receptor beta chains came from one sample sequenced in a study of regulatory T cells in long-lasting Graves disease (dated by TCRdb to 2020 to 2022). This specimen's time point label, per the study, means: newly diagnosed GD, antithyroid drugs for less than 3 months. For both TCR sequencing and RNA sequencing, RNA was extracted from PBMCs using TRIzol. Library construction relied on multiplex PCR. The data were produced on an Illumina HiSeq 4000. TCR beta libraries were built with iRepertoire HTBI primers and Arm-PCR amplification of CDR3 regions. TCRdb cleaned the public reads at Q25 with fastp, built clones with MiXCR and kept in-frame beta chains. Each CDR3 protein gets just one entry, which takes the most common genes and DNA from the rows behind it. This sample comprises 370,000 or so distinct CDR3 sequences, about a sixth of them detected only once. The ten largest make up just over 20% of the sample.

These data also formed part of another study, on T cells in Graves' hyperthyroidism and ophthalmopathy.

This specimen was peripheral blood mononuclear cells (PBMCs), taken at new diagnosis, from a patient treated with antithyroid drugs. The receptors originated from a woman aged 18-30 years with Graves disease. Donor details come from another sample of the same person, matched by shared clones.

The chain combines TRBV27 with TRBJ1-4; 9 bases fit TRBD1. CDR3 size: 14 residues. V lost 6 bases and J lost 7; bases outside the gene matches: 6. The germline gives CDR1 MNHEY, CDR2 SMNVEV (reference sequence). The CDR3 coding sequence is TGTGCCAGCAGCATCGACAGGGGGGCTGAAAAACTGTTTTTT. Translation: CASSIDRGAEKLFF.

The rearrangement links TRBV27 to TRBJ1-3, with D unclear. There are 13 residues in the CDR3. CDR1 and CDR2 from the germline V gene are MNHEY and SMNVEV (reference sequence). The V and J ends lost 2 bases and 2 bases respectively, with 4 bases between them. CDR3 protein: CASSLQTGNTIYF. The CDR3 bases are TGTGCCAGCAGTTTACAGACTGGAAACACCATATATTTT.

The chain joins TRBV3-1 to TRBJ2-3; D possibly matches TRBD1 or TRBD2 (6 bases each). The V gene's germline CDR1 is LGHDT and CDR2 YNNKEL (reference sequence). Trimming shortened V by 1 base and J by 0 bases, and 11 bases separated the two germline ends. CDR3 size: 16 residues. The CDR3 DNA is TGTGCCAGCAGCCAAGTCGGGGGCCCTAGCACAGATACGCAGTATTTT. Protein product: CASSQVGGPSTDTQYF.

This clonotype was picked up a small number of times. The chain recombines TRBV9 with TRBJ2-1; 7 nucleotides agree with TRBD2. Trimming removed 0 bases from V and 8 bases from J; junction bases left unmatched: 11. Germline CDR1 and CDR2: SGDLS and YYNGEE. The CDR3 extends over 16 amino acids. CDR3 loop: CASSVGGGGILDEQFF. CDR3 nucleotide sequence: TGTGCCAGCAGCGTAGGTGGGGGGGGGATTCTCGATGAGCAGTTCTTC.

This sequence joins TRBV4-1 and TRBJ2-7, with 11 bases matching TRBD2. V dropped 1 base and J dropped 5; count of bases not matched to a gene: 7. CDR1 and CDR2 (germline): MGHRA, YSYEKL. The CDR3 is 16 residues long. In DNA form, the CDR3 reads TGCGCCAGCAGCCAAGTCGGTCTAGCGGGAGGTAACGAGCAGTACTTC. It translates to CASSQVGLAGGNEQYF.

The V gene is TRBV19, the J gene TRBJ1-2; D possibly corresponds to TRBD1 (5 bases). CDR3 length: 17 amino acids. From germline, CDR1 is LNHDA and CDR2 SQIVND (reference sequence). V was trimmed by 3 bases and J by 1 base, leaving 18 bases between them. CDR3 coding DNA: TGTGCCAGTAGTATGCGCTTGGGACGGCGAGGTAACTATGGCTACACCTTC. Translation: CASSMRLGRRGNYGYTF.

This clonotype has at least ten counts. J is TRBJ2-4 and V is TRBV5-1, with D possibly being TRBD1 (5 bases). The V end lost 0 bases, the J end lost 1 base, and 17 bases lay between the germline ends. From germline, CDR1 is SGHRS and CDR2 YFSETQ. The CDR3 sequence is 18 residues long. The CDR3 coding sequence is TGCGCCAGCAGCTTGGGGGATTCCGTATGGGGCGCCAAAAACATTCAGTACTTC. Translating it yields CASSLGDSVWGAKNIQYF.

This clonotype was picked up a small number of times. This chain links TRBV20-1 with TRBJ2-7, with TRBD2 matching 8 bases. The germline gives CDR1 DFQATT, CDR2 SNEGSKA (reference sequence). The CDR3 extends over 14 amino acids. CDR3 DNA: TGCAGCCAGCGGGAGTTCCGGGTAGTTGACGAGCAGTACTTC. Translating it yields CSQREFRVVDEQYF.

This clonotype was seen many times. This sequence joins TRBV5-1 and TRBJ2-6, with D uncertain. Deletions cut 0 bases from V and 4 bases from J, with 5 bases between. In germline, CDR1 is SGHRS, CDR2 YFSETQ. The CDR3 has 14 amino acids. The CDR3 DNA is TGCGCCAGCAGCTTGGGTGAGGGGGCCAACGTCCTGACTTTC. The encoded protein is CASSLGEGANVLTF. Full variable domain (missing parts from reference TRBV5-1 and TRBJ2-6): KAGVTQTPRYLIKTRGQQVTLSCSPISGHRSVSWYQQTPGQGLQFLFEYFSETQRNKGNFPGRFSGRQFSNSRSEMNVSTLELGDSALYLCASSLGEGANVLTFGAGSRLTVL.

The table lists this clonotype with many counts. The genes are TRBV30 and TRBJ2-3; D is possibly TRBD1 or TRBD2 (5 bases each). Germline V CDR1 and CDR2: GTSNPN, SVGIG (reference sequence). The CDR3 spans 14 residues. Trimming left V 2 bases short and J 6 bases short, with 15 bases between. The CDR3 reads CAWSFGAADDTQYF. CDR3 in DNA: TGTGCCTGGAGTTTCGGGGCAGCGGACGATACGCAGTATTTT.

This clonotype has ten or more counts. The V and J genes are TRBV3-1 and TRBJ2-1; TRBD2 matches 9 bases. With 4 bases clipped from V and 8 bases from J, the junction kept 15 bases outside the gene matches. The CDR3 has 17 residues. Looked up from germline, CDR1 is LGHDT and CDR2 is YNNKEL (reference sequence). This chain's CDR3 is CASSPTGTSIGSDEQFF. CDR3 sequence (DNA): TGTGCCAGCAGCCCCACTGGGACTAGCATCGGAAGCGATGAGCAGTTCTTC.

The chain joins TRBV5-6 to TRBJ1-2; TRBD1 is a possible D gene (5 bases). Germline V gene data show CDR1 as SGHDT and CDR2 as YYEEEE. This CDR3 region has 17 residues. V was pared by 4 bases and J by 4 bases, with 23 bases between. This CDR3 reads CASSLNSGSQGTYGYTF. CDR3 coding DNA: TGTGCCAGCAGCCTGAACTCAGGGAGCCAAGGGACCTATGGCTACACCTTC.

In this sample, this clonotype turned up many times. J is TRBJ1-2 and V is TRBV12-3 or TRBV12-4; TRBD1 might be the D (6 bases). The V and J ends lost 2 bases and 6 bases respectively, with 13 bases between them. The CDR3 sequence is 14 residues long. In nucleotides, the CDR3 is TGTGCCAGCAGTTTATTTTCAGGGGTGAATGGCTACACCTTC. Translation: CASSLFSGVNGYTF.